This entry describes one T cell receptor (beta chain). These data originate in a study of blood T cell repertoires in COVID-19. Study as a whole: PBMCs, B-cell-depleted T cells, or T cells provided the cDNA or gDNA that made up the material.

Germline CDR1 is MDHEN and CDR2 is SYDVKM. The length of the CDR3 is 15 residues. The V end lost 2 bases, the J end lost 2 bases, and 11 bases lay between the germline ends. Source study methods: Scientists estimated how many nucleated cells there were by amplifying reference gene primers. Libraries were prepared by immunoSEQ multiplex PCR; TCRdb keeps only in-frame clonotypes and omits some of them. Clone size and the V and J calls come from that table; the DNA yielded D and trimming. The table includes 30,000 to 50,000 clones, 75% to 90% detected once. This chain links TRBV28 with TRBJ2-3; tentative D call: TRBD2 (5 bases). The sample consisted of peripheral blood. The TCR sequence derives from a man in his fifties or sixties with active or convalescent COVID-19. The CDR3 DNA sequence: TGTGCCAGCAGTTTAAAGGACTGGAACACAGATACGCAGTATTTT. This gives the protein CASSLKDWNTDTQYF.